Presented here are 23 T cell receptor beta chains from one specimen sequenced in a study of OX40 agonist ivuxolimab in advanced cancers. Assay: immunoSEQ multiplex PCR; the TCRdb copy retains only in-frame clones and omits some. Counted here are about 61,000 clones, 89% occurring once; the ten biggest clones make up 18%. The input for sequencing was CD4+ or CD8+ T cells sorted from blood, taken in a trial of the OX40 agonist ivuxolimab. The receptors originated from an adult with an advanced solid tumor such as melanoma, head and neck, liver or kidney cancer.

J is TRBJ2-1 and V is TRBV2; 7 bases agree with TRBD1. There are 15 residues in the CDR3. V was pared by 0 bases and J by 7 bases, with 6 bases of the junction left unmatched. Looked up from germline, CDR1 is SNHLY and CDR2 is FYNNEI. CDR3 sequence: CASSEAEDRTNEQFF. DNA for the CDR3: TGTGCCAGCAGTGAAGCTGAGGACAGGACTAATGAGCAGTTCTTC.

The chain uses TRBV5-5 and TRBJ1-5, with a possible D match to TRBD1 (6 bases). The germline V gene has CDR1 SGHKS and CDR2 YYEKEE (reference sequence). V lost 4 bases and J 9 bases, leaving 17 bases between the germline ends. This CDR3 spans 14 amino acids. CDR3 sequence reads: CASSPSDSLRPQHF. As DNA, the CDR3 is TGTGCCAGCAGCCCCTCGGACAGCCTGAGGCCCCAGCATTTT.

This sequence joins TRBV4-1 and TRBJ1-5; D is uncertain. The V end was cut by 0 bases, the J end by 1 base, with 7 bases between. Germline V lookup: CDR1 MGHRA, CDR2 YSYEKL. The CDR3 spans 15 residues. The CDR3 DNA sequence: TGCGCCAGCAGCCAAGATCCTTGGAGCAATCAGCCCCAGCATTTT. Protein: CASSQDPWSNQPQHF.

This chain links TRBV29-1 with TRBJ2-2; 8 bases line up with TRBD1. V dropped 7 bases and J dropped 4; count of bases not matched to a gene: 11. Per germline, CDR1 SQVTM and CDR2 ANQGSEA. This CDR3 contains 15 residues. CDR3 sequence reads: CSARPGQGSTGELFF. CDR3 DNA: TGCAGCGCCCGGCCCGGACAGGGCTCCACCGGGGAGCTGTTTTTT.

The rearrangement links TRBV13 to TRBJ2-1; possible D gene TRBD2, 5 bases. Germline V gene lookup returns CDR1 PRHDT and CDR2 FYEKMQ (reference sequence). Trimming left V 6 bases short and J 5 bases short, with 11 bases between. The CDR3 length is 13 residues. Here the CDR3 reads CASRGGSDNEQFF. CDR3 DNA: TGTGCCAGCAGGGGCGGGTCCGACAATGAGCAGTTCTTC.

The DNA of the CDR3 is TGTGCCAGCAGTGATCTGGTCGAGCAGTACTTC. Translation: CASSDLVEQYF. The chain combines TRBV6-1 with TRBJ2-7; D call uncertain. V dropped 3 bases and J dropped 6 bases, with 6 bases sitting between them. Germline V CDR1 and CDR2: MNHNS, SASEGT. The CDR3 consists of 11 residues.

A few counts support this clone. This chain joins TRBV6-1 and TRBJ2-3, with a tentative D call TRBD1 (6 bases). Germline values: CDR1 MNHNS, CDR2 SASEGT. CDR3 length: 15 amino acids. The ends were cut back, 6 bases at V and 2 bases at J, with 15 bases in the middle. The CDR3 loop is CASRGPQGPTDTQYF. The CDR3 DNA follows: TGTGCCAGCAGAGGACCACAGGGACCCACAGATACGCAGTATTTT.

This rearrangement joins TRBV4-3 to TRBJ2-3; maybe TRBD1 (5 bases). Trimming removed 2 bases at V and 5 bases at J, with 11 bases between. The CDR3 extends over 14 amino acids. The germline V gene has CDR1 LGHNA and CDR2 YSLEER. The CDR3 DNA sequence: TGCGCCAGCAGCCAACAGGGAATTCGAGATACGCAGTATTTT. This translates into CASSQQGIRDTQYF.

The chain combines TRBV27 with TRBJ2-1; D is perhaps TRBD2 (7 bases). This CDR3 has 16 amino acids. CDR1 MNHEY and CDR2 SMNVEV come from the germline V gene (reference sequence). V was shortened by 0 bases and J by 6 bases, with 15 bases between the two germline ends. The CDR3 bases are TGTGCCAGCAGTTTATCGAGGGGGGGGCTCGGCAATGAGCAGTTCTTC. This encodes CASSLSRGGLGNEQFF.

The rearrangement uses TRBV27 and TRBJ2-1; 7 nucleotides line up with TRBD2. The trim removed 11 bases at V and 6 bases at J, leaving 7 bases unmatched. Germline V lookup: CDR1 MNHEY, CDR2 SMNVEV (reference sequence). The CDR3 has 12 residues. CDR3 protein: CAVGGGVNEQFF. The CDR3 nucleotides read TGTGCCGTCGGGGGAGGGGTCAATGAGCAGTTCTTC.

The V call is TRBV27, the J call TRBJ2-1; weak D call: TRBD1 (6 bases). V was shortened by 5 bases and J by 9 bases, with 11 bases between the two germline ends. The CDR3 is 12 residues long. CDR1 MNHEY and CDR2 SMNVEV come from the germline V gene (reference sequence). CDR3 in DNA: TGTGCCAGCAGTCATACAGGGTTTGAGCAGTTCTTC. It codes for CASSHTGFEQFF.

This clone has a single count. The chain employs TRBV6-6 and TRBJ2-1, with 8 bases identical to TRBD1. The germline CDR1 and CDR2 sequences are MNHNY and SVGAGI (reference sequence). The length of the CDR3 is 13 residues. CDR3 in DNA: TGTGGGACAGGGCTGAGCTCCTACAATGAGCAGTTCTTC. Its protein product is CGTGLSSYNEQFF.

V gene TRBV28 combines with J gene TRBJ2-7, with D tentatively TRBD1 or TRBD2 (5 bases each). Germline V gives CDR1 MDHEN, CDR2 SYDVKM. CDR3 size: 14 residues. V dropped 5 bases and J dropped 7 bases, with 18 bases sitting between them. The CDR3 nucleotides are TGTGCCAGCAGTAACCGGGGCCATGGTAAGGAGCAGTACTTC. This translates into CASSNRGHGKEQYF.

This clone occurred once. This chain links TRBV6-5 with TRBJ1-2, with TRBD1 as a possible D gene (5 bases). Trimming removed 0 bases from V and 6 bases from J, with 14 bases in between. The germline V gene encodes CDR1 MNHEY and CDR2 SVGAGI. The CDR3 is 15 amino acids. The CDR3 nucleotides are TGTGCCAGCAGTTACTCGAACAGGCCGCTGGATGGCTACACCTTC. It specifies CASSYSNRPLDGYTF.

The chain has TRBV6-1 and TRBJ2-5; weak D call: TRBD1 (5 bases). CDR1 is MNHNS, CDR2 SASEGT, per germline. This CDR3 has 12 residues. V was pared by 10 bases and J by 5 bases, with 14 bases between. CDR3 in DNA: TGTGCCACCCGAAGGGGTATGGAGACCCAGTACTTC. As protein: CATRRGMETQYF.

This chain uses TRBV6-5 with TRBJ2-5; 8 nucleotides match TRBD2. Trimming at V came to 4 bases and at J to 5 bases, leaving 6 bases not matched to a gene. This CDR3 region has 14 residues. Germline V gene lookup returns CDR1 MNHEY and CDR2 SVGAGI. CDR3: CASSSRLALETQYF. CDR3 nucleotide sequence: TGTGCCAGCAGTTCGCGACTAGCGTTGGAGACCCAGTACTTC.

V usage is TRBV19 and J usage is TRBJ2-2; unclear D gene. Looked up from germline, CDR1 is LNHDA and CDR2 is SQIVND (reference sequence). This CDR3 contains 16 residues. Trimming removed 4 bases at V and 4 bases at J, with 16 bases between. The CDR3 sequence: CASSTPEVAGTGELFF. CDR3 DNA: TGTGCCAGTAGTACTCCTGAGGTAGCAGGCACCGGGGAGCTGTTTTTT.

The gene calls are TRBV4-3 and TRBJ2-1; 7 bases are a match to TRBD2. Germline CDR1 reads LGHNA; CDR2 reads YSLEER. V lost 0 bases to trimming and J lost 4 bases; unmatched junction nucleotides: 6. The CDR3 runs to 16 residues. The CDR3, as DNA: TGCGCCAGCAGCCAAGATGGGGCTAGCGGATACAATGAGCAGTTCTTC. It translates to CASSQDGASGYNEQFF.

This clone was picked up one time. The chain employs TRBV27 and TRBJ2-7; TRBD2 matches 7 bases. CDR1 MNHEY and CDR2 SMNVEV come from the germline V gene (reference sequence). The junction had 2 bases not matched to a gene; V was cut back by 2 bases and J by 4 bases. The CDR3 covers 13 residues. CDR3: CASSLSGKYEQYF. In DNA, the CDR3 is TGTGCCAGCAGTTTAAGCGGGAAATACGAGCAGTACTTC.

This chain joins TRBV15 and TRBJ1-1, with D hard to call. CDR1 LNHNV and CDR2 YYDKDF come from the germline V gene (reference sequence). CDR3 size: 14 residues. The V end lost 0 bases, the J end lost 2 bases, and 7 bases lay between the germline ends. Here the CDR3 DNA reads TGTGCCACCAGCAGAGAACGCTCCAACACTGAAGCTTTCTTT. Encoded protein: CATSRERSNTEAFF. Drawing the rest from reference TRBV15 and TRBJ1-1, the complete variable domain is DAMVIQNPRYQVTQFGKPVTLSCSQTLNHNVMYWYQQKSSQAPKLLFHYYDKDFNNEADTPDNFQSRRPNTSFCFLDIRSPGLGDTAMYLCATSRERSNTEAFFGQGTRLTVV.

The chain recombines TRBV4-1 with TRBJ1-5, with D maybe TRBD1 (5 bases). Looked up from germline, CDR1 is MGHRA and CDR2 is YSYEKL. This CDR3 is 15 amino acids long. Trimming cost V 3 bases and J 4 bases, with 13 bases left between them. DNA for the CDR3: TGCGCCAGCAGCCACACCCAGGAGGGGAATCAGCCCCAGCATTTT. This translates into CASSHTQEGNQPQHF.

This sequence joins TRBV9 and TRBJ1-1; 7 positions agree with TRBD1. CDR3 size: 15 residues. Germline V CDR1 and CDR2: SGDLS, YYNGEE. Trimming took 0 bases from V and 4 from J; bases not matched to a gene: 6. The CDR3 nucleotides are TGTGCCAGCAGCGTAGCTACAGGGGTTTCCACTGAAGCTTTCTTT. Amino acids: CASSVATGVSTEAFF.

In DNA, the CDR3 is TGTGCCAGCAGTGAAGCGGGGTTGGCCTACGAGCAGTACTTC. Translated, it gives CASSEAGLAYEQYF. The V and J genes are TRBV2 and TRBJ2-7; D not certain. The CDR3 consists of 14 residues. V lost 0 bases to trimming and J lost 2 bases, with 8 bases between them. CDR1 is SNHLY and CDR2 is FYNNEI in the germline V gene.